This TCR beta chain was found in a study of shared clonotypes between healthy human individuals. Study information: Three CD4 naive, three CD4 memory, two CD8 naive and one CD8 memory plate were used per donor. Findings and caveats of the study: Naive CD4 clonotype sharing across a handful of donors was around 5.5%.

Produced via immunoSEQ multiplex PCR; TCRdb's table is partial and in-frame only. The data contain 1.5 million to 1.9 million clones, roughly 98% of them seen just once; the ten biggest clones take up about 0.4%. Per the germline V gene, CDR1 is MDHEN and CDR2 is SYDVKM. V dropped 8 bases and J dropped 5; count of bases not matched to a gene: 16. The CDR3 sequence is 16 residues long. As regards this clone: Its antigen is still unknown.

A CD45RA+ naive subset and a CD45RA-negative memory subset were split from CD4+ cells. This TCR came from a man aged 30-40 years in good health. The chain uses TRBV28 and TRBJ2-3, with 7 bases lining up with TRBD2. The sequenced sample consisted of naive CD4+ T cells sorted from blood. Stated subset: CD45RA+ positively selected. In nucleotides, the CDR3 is TGTGCCAGCGGATCGAACCGGGACTACCCATTAGATACGCAGTATTTT. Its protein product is CASGSNRDYPLDTQYF.